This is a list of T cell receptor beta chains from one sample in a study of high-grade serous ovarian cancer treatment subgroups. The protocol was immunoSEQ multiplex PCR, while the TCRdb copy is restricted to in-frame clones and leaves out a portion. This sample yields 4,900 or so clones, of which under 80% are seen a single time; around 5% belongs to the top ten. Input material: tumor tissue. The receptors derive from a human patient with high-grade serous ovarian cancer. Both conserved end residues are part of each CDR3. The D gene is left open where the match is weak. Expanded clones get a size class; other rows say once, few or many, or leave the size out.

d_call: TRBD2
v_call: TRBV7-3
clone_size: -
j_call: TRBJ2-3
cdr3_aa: CASSFSGGIDTQYF
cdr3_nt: TGTGCCAGCAGCTTCAGCGGGGGGATAGATACGCAGTATTTT

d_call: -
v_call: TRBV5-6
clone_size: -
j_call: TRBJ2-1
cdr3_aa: CASSSFPGTEQFF
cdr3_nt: TGTGCCAGCAGCTCATTCCCGGGGACGGAGCAGTTCTTC

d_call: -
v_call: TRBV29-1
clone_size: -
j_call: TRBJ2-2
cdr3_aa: CSVEQGQNTGELFF
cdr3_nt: TGCAGCGTTGAACAGGGACAGAACACCGGGGAGCTGTTTTTT

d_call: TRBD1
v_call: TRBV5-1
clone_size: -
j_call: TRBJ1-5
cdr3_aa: CASSLGDREDQPQHF
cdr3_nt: TGCGCCAGCAGCTTAGGGGACAGGGAGGATCAGCCCCAGCATTTT

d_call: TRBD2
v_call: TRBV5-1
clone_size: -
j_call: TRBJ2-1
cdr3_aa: CASSLASSGGRNEQFF
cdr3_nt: TGCGCCAGCAGCTTGGCCTCTAGCGGGGGTAGAAATGAGCAGTTCTTC

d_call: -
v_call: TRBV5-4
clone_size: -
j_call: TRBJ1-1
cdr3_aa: CASSWGGTEAFF
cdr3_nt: TGTGCCAGCAGCTGGGGGGGAACTGAAGCTTTCTTT

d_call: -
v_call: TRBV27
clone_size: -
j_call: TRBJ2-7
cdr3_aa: CASSLEYGGYEQYF
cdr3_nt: TGTGCCAGCAGTTTAGAGTATGGTGGCTACGAGCAGTACTTC

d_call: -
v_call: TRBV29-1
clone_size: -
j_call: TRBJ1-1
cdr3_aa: CSVYEPSNTEAFF
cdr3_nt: TGCAGCGTTTACGAGCCTTCGAACACTGAAGCTTTCTTT

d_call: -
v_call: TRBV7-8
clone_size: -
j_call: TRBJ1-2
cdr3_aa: CASSLARGGGYTF
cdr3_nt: TGTGCCAGCAGCTTAGCGAGGGGTGGAGGCTACACCTTC

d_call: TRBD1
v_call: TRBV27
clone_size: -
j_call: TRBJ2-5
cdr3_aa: CASSQQGAHPQTQYF
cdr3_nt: TGTGCCAGCAGTCAACAGGGGGCGCACCCCCAGACCCAGTACTTC

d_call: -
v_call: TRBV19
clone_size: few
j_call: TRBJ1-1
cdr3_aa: CATLKLGETEAFF
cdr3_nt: TGTGCCACCCTTAAGCTGGGGGAAACTGAAGCTTTCTTT

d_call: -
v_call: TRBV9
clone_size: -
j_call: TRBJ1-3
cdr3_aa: CASSVGVTPSSGNTIYF
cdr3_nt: TGTGCCAGCAGCGTAGGAGTCACACCGAGCTCTGGAAACACCATATATTTT

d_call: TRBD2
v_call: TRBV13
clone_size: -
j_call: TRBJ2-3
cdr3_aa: CASSSLAGAGTDTQYF
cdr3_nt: TGTGCCAGCAGCTCCCTAGCGGGGGCGGGCACAGATACGCAGTATTTT

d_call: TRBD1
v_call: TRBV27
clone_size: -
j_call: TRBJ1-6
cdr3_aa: CASSLLGTGESPLHF
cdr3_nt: TGTGCCAGCAGCCTGCTAGGGACAGGGGAATCACCCCTCCACTTT

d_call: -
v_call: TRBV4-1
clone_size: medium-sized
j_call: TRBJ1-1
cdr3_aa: CASPEGVTEAFF
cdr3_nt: TGCGCCAGCCCCGAGGGGGTCACTGAAGCTTTCTTT

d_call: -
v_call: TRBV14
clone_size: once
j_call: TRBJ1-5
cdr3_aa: CASSQGGDQPQHF
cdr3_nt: TGTGCCAGCAGCCAAGGAGGAGATCAGCCCCAGCATTTT

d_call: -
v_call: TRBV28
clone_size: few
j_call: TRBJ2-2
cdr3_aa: CASSPPGLTGELFF
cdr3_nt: TGTGCCAGCAGTCCTCCCGGGTTGACCGGGGAGCTGTTTTTT

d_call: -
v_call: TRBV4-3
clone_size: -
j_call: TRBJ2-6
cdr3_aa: CASSQDARGGSGANVLTF
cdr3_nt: TGCGCCAGCAGCCAAGATGCGCGAGGGGGGTCAGGGGCCAACGTCCTGACTTTC

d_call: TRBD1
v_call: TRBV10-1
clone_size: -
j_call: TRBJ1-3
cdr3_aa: CASSPRRTGGGSGNTIYF
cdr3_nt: TGCGCCAGCAGTCCGAGACGGACAGGAGGGGGATCTGGAAACACCATATATTTT